This TCR beta chain was captured in a study of blood T cell repertoires in COVID-19. This clone has just one count. The length of the CDR3 is 16 residues. Germline CDR1 LNHDA, CDR2 SQIVND (reference sequence). V was clipped by 4 bases and J by 0 bases, with 12 bases between them. Measured with immunoSEQ multiplex PCR; TCRdb has only the in-frame clones, and not every one. This table holds about 300,000 clones, roughly 92% found once. This TCR was recovered from a woman under 40 with COVID-19, enrolled during active disease. The chain uses TRBV19 and TRBJ2-2; D is uncertain. Source material: peripheral blood. DNA of the CDR3: TGTGCCAGTAGTACGACTCGAGTAGCGAACACCGGGGAGCTGTTTTTT. Residues: CASSTTRVANTGELFF.